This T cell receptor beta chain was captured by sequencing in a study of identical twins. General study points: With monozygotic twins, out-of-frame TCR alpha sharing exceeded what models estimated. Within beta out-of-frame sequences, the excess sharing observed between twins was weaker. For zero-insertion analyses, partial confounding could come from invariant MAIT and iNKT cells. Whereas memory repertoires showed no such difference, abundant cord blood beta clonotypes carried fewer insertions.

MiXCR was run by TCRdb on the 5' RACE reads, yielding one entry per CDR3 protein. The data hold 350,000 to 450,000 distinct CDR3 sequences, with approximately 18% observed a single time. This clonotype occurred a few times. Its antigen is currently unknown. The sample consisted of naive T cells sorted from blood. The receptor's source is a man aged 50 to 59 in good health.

Written as DNA, the CDR3 is TGCGCCAGCAGCCGAGACTGGACCAAAAACATTCAGTACTTC. The encoded protein is CASSRDWTKNIQYF. The genes are TRBV5-1 and TRBJ2-4; D not certain. The length of the CDR3 is 14 residues. V was pared by 4 bases and J by 2 bases, with 10 bases between. Germline CDR1 SGHRS, CDR2 YFSETQ.